The 22 T cell receptor beta chains below come from one sample, sequenced in a study of CD8+ T cells in alopecia areata. Reverse transcription of extracted RNA yielded cDNA, which provided the sequencing template. Profiling relied on immunoSEQ multiplex PCR, and the TCRdb table lists in-frame clones only, not all of them. The sample lists about 76,000 clones, 25% to 35% occurring once. Treatment here: oral pan-JAK inhibitor, 5-10 mg twice daily. The input for sequencing was CD8+ T cells sorted from blood, taken at week 4, from a patient treated with tofacitinib. The receptor source for this set is a human donor with alopecia areata.

The V call is TRBV6-5, the J call TRBJ2-5; D is tentatively TRBD1 or TRBD2 (6 bases each). Germline lookup yields CDR1 MNHEY and CDR2 SVGAGI. This CDR3 spans 15 amino acids. With 2 bases removed from V and 5 bases from J, the gap between germline ends came to 15 bases. The CDR3 reads CASSYTGAARETQYF. The CDR3 DNA reads TGTGCCAGCAGTTACACGGGGGCAGCGCGGGAGACCCAGTACTTC.

The chain recombines TRBV2 with TRBJ2-4, with 8 bases identical to TRBD1. The CDR3 totals 14 residues. In germline, CDR1 is SNHLY, CDR2 FYNNEI. V lost 3 bases, J lost 6 bases, and 4 bases stayed unmatched. CDR3 DNA: TGTGCCAGCAGTGACAGGGGGCTGAGAAACATTCAGTACTTC. This gives the protein CASSDRGLRNIQYF.

The chain couples TRBV25-1 to TRBJ2-5; 7 nucleotides line up with TRBD2. The CDR3 runs 15 residues. The ends lost 3 bases at V and 1 base at J; junction bases unmatched: 5. The germline V gene encodes CDR1 MGHDK and CDR2 SYGVNS. CDR3 DNA sequence: TGTGCCAGCAGTGAGGGGGAGGGGACCCAAGAGACCCAGTACTTC. It codes for CASSEGEGTQETQYF.

The chain employs TRBV29-1 and TRBJ1-1, with a tentative D call TRBD1 (6 bases). Germline V gives CDR1 SQVTM, CDR2 ANQGSEA. The CDR3 loop spans 13 amino acids. Trimming left V 3 bases short and J 0 bases short, with 8 bases between. The CDR3 DNA reads as TGCAGCGTTGATACAGGGATGAACACTGAAGCTTTCTTT. Protein product: CSVDTGMNTEAFF. The full variable domain, completed using reference TRBV29-1 and TRBJ1-1, is SAVISQKPSRDICQRGTSLTIQCQVDSQVTMMFWYRQQPGQSLTLIATANQGSEATYESGFVIDKFPISRPNLTFSTLTVSNMSPEDSSIYLCSVDTGMNTEAFFGQGTRLTVV.

The chain joins TRBV7-6 to TRBJ2-1; 10 bases are shared with TRBD2. V shed 1 base and J 7 bases; nucleotides not matched to a gene: 4. Germline V gene lookup returns CDR1 SGHVS and CDR2 FNYEAQ. The CDR3 spans 15 residues. CDR3 sequence: CASSLGAGGGNEQFF. The CDR3 DNA sequence: TGTGCCAGCAGCTTAGGAGCGGGAGGGGGGAATGAGCAGTTCTTC.

The rearrangement uses TRBV18 and TRBJ1-2, with TRBD1 identical over 7 bases. The J segment lost 8 bases and the V segment lost 2 bases, leaving 8 bases of the junction unmatched. From germline, CDR1 is KGHSH and CDR2 LQKENI. The CDR3 consists of 14 residues. The CDR3 DNA sequence: TGTGCCAGCTCACCAACAGGGGCCTCGGAGGGCTACACCTTC. As protein: CASSPTGASEGYTF.

The chain employs TRBV29-1 and TRBJ1-1; weak D call: TRBD1 (5 bases). The V end lost 7 bases, the J end lost 3 bases, and 21 bases lay between the germline ends. The CDR3 consists of 15 residues. Germline-derived CDR1 and CDR2 are SQVTM and ANQGSEA. The CDR3 loop reads CSAGPPGRPDTEAFF. The CDR3 nucleotides read TGCAGCGCTGGGCCCCCGGGACGGCCGGACACTGAAGCTTTCTTT.

This clone occurred a few times. The chain is built from TRBV7-2 and TRBJ2-2; D is possibly TRBD2 (5 bases). Germline-derived CDR1 and CDR2 are SGHTA and FQGNSA. This CDR3 contains 12 residues. The V end was cut by 5 bases, the J end by 7 bases, with 8 bases between. The CDR3 region has the DNA TGTGCCAGCAGCCGACGGGACGGGGAGCTGTTTTTT. Translating it yields CASSRRDGELFF.

This clone has only a few counts. The chain carries TRBV27 and TRBJ1-2; TRBD1 aligns across 7 bases. V lost 2 bases to trimming and J lost 3 bases; unmatched junction nucleotides: 3. The germline V gene has CDR1 MNHEY and CDR2 SMNVEV (reference sequence). The CDR3 loop spans 14 amino acids. The CDR3 reads CASSLHRGDYGYTF. CDR3 nucleotide sequence: TGTGCCAGCAGTTTACACAGGGGCGACTATGGCTACACCTTC.

The chain combines TRBV7-6 with TRBJ2-2, with 12 bases fitting TRBD2. Losses at the gene ends were 4 bases for V and 8 bases for J; bases not matched to a gene: 8. Germline V gene sequence: CDR1 SGHVS, CDR2 FNYEAQ. This CDR3 has 16 amino acids. CDR3 amino acids: CASSWTSGTPAGELFF. The CDR3 DNA is TGTGCCAGCAGCTGGACTAGCGGGACCCCTGCTGGGGAGCTGTTTTTT.

As to this clone: A read error may explain this, as a much larger clone is one base away. This sample includes further DNA sequences coding for the same CDR3. The rearrangement joins TRBV7-9 to TRBJ2-2, with unresolved D. The V gene's germline CDR1 is SEHNR and CDR2 FQNEAQ (reference sequence). The CDR3 runs to 12 residues. Trimming pared 1 base from V and 4 bases from J, leaving 1 base between. The CDR3 region is CASSLGTGELFF. Written as DNA, the CDR3 is TGTGCCAGCAGCTTAGGCACCGGGGAGCTGTTTTTT.

The V call is TRBV29-1, the J call TRBJ2-7; possibly TRBD1 for D (6 bases). CDR3 length: 13 residues. Germline CDR1 is SQVTM and CDR2 is ANQGSEA. With 8 bases removed from V and 0 bases from J, the gap between germline ends came to 14 bases. CDR3 sequence reads: CSTLADSSYEQYF. CDR3 nucleotides: TGCAGCACCCTCGCGGACAGCTCCTACGAGCAGTACTTC.

The chain has TRBV7-9 and TRBJ2-3, with D perhaps TRBD1 (5 bases). Trimming shortened V by 1 base and J by 2 bases, and 7 bases separated the two germline ends. The CDR3 has 14 amino acids. CDR1 and CDR2 from the germline V gene are SEHNR and FQNEAQ (reference sequence). The CDR3 here is CASSLETATDTQYF. CDR3 in DNA: TGTGCCAGCAGCTTAGAGACAGCCACAGATACGCAGTATTTT.

V gene TRBV29-1 combines with J gene TRBJ1-2; TRBD1 aligns across 7 bases. The V gene end was trimmed by 7 bases and the J gene end by 13 bases; junction bases not matched to a gene: 9. Germline CDR1 reads SQVTM; CDR2 reads ANQGSEA. This CDR3 is 10 amino acids long. The CDR3 sequence: CSDRGPLGTF. Here the CDR3 DNA reads TGCAGCGACAGGGGCCCCCTGGGCACCTTC.

The chain uses TRBV4-1 and TRBJ1-2; D might be TRBD1 (5 bases). Trimming stripped 1 base from V and 3 bases from J, with 9 bases between. The CDR3 totals 14 residues. Germline CDR1 is MGHRA and CDR2 is YSYEKL. The CDR3 DNA sequence: TGCGCCAGCAGCCAAGTAACAGGAGACTATGGCTACACCTTC. This codes for CASSQVTGDYGYTF.

This clone has a handful of counts. The chain carries TRBV29-1 and TRBJ1-1; a weak D match, TRBD1 (5 bases). The CDR3 is 11 amino acids. Trimming cost V 8 bases and J 3 bases, with 10 bases left between them. The germline V gene encodes CDR1 SQVTM and CDR2 ANQGSEA. The CDR3 nucleotides are TGCAGCCTTTCGGGGGACACTGAAGCTTTCTTT. Translating gives CSLSGDTEAFF.

V usage is TRBV29-1 and J usage is TRBJ2-7; no definite D call. The CDR3 is made up of 16 amino acids. Germline CDR1 reads SQVTM; CDR2 reads ANQGSEA. Trimming shortened V by 6 bases and J by 3 bases, and 24 bases separated the two germline ends. DNA for the CDR3: TGCAGCGTCTCCGAACCCTTGGAGAGCGAGAGCTACGAGCAGTACTTC. This encodes CSVSEPLESESYEQYF.

V gene TRBV11-2 combines with J gene TRBJ2-5, with TRBD2 matching over 8 bases. The CDR3 runs to 15 residues. Per the germline V gene, CDR1 is SGHAT and CDR2 is FQNNGV. Unmatched junction bases numbered 6, after V lost 4 bases and J lost 2 bases. Here the CDR3 DNA reads TGTGCCAGCAGCTCTAGACTAGCGCTACAAGAGACCCAGTACTTC. This sequence encodes CASSSRLALQETQYF.

V gene TRBV11-2 combines with J gene TRBJ2-5, with D tentatively TRBD1 (6 bases). CDR3 size: 14 residues. The V gene's germline CDR1 is SGHAT and CDR2 FQNNGV. V lost 2 bases and J 6 bases, leaving 13 bases between the germline ends. The CDR3 loop reads CASSLLSGAKTQYF. The CDR3 DNA follows: TGTGCCAGCAGCTTATTGTCAGGGGCGAAGACCCAGTACTTC.

In DNA, the CDR3 is TGTGCCAGCATCGTGAGTCCACCACACGAGCAGTACTTC. It yields the protein CASIVSPPHEQYF. The V gene is TRBV2, the J gene TRBJ2-7; D not certain. This CDR3 region has 13 residues. From germline, CDR1 is SNHLY and CDR2 FYNNEI. With 7 bases removed from V and 5 bases from J, the gap between germline ends came to 15 bases.

The chain is built from TRBV4-1 and TRBJ1-5; weak D call: TRBD1 (5 bases). CDR1 MGHRA and CDR2 YSYEKL come from the germline V gene. The CDR3 extends over 16 amino acids. The V end was cut by 1 base, the J end by 3 bases, with 13 bases between. CDR3 DNA: TGCGCCAGCAGCCAAGTGGCGGGGGGGTACAATCAGCCCCAGCATTTT. Encoded protein: CASSQVAGGYNQPQHF.

This clone was seen a few times. CDR3 sequence (DNA): TGTGCCTGGGAGCTAGGGGCGCAGTATTTT. Translation gives CAWELGAQYF. J is TRBJ2-3 and V is TRBV30; weak D call: TRBD1 (5 bases). V lost 5 bases to trimming and J lost 10 bases, with 10 bases between them. This CDR3 spans 10 amino acids. Germline CDR1 reads GTSNPN; CDR2 reads SVGIG (reference sequence). Combining the CDR3 with reference TRBV30 and TRBJ2-3 gives the whole variable domain SQTIHQWPATLVQPVGSPLSLECTVEGTSNPNLYWYRQAAGRGLQLLFYSVGIGQISSEVPQNLSASRPQDRQFILSSKKLLLSDSGFYLCAWELGAQYFGPGTRLTVL.